This T cell receptor beta chain was obtained from a study of blood T cell repertoires in COVID-19. Study as a whole: Samples representing acute and convalescent COVID-19 were sourced from the United States, Italy and Spain. Sources were T cells, B-cell-depleted T cells, or PBMCs; the material itself was cDNA or gDNA.

Trimming removed 7 bases at V and 3 bases at J, with 13 bases between. This CDR3 has 13 residues. CDR1 and CDR2 from the germline V gene are MNHEY and SVGEGT. Authors' analysis steps: Reference gene primer amplification gave nucleated cell count estimates. Some clones are missing from TCRdb's copy, which holds only in-frame ones; the method was immunoSEQ multiplex PCR. The D gene and trimming were derived from the DNA, and the V and J assignments and clone size from that table. The table includes some 150,000 clones, over 80% detected once. The specimen was peripheral blood. This chain uses TRBV6-2 or TRBV6-3 with TRBJ2-7, with D possibly matching TRBD2 (6 bases). The TCR comes from a human donor in a cohort sampled during active COVID-19. The CDR3 here is CASTPGTHYEQYF. DNA for the CDR3: TGTGCCAGCACCCCCGGGACTCACTACGAGCAGTACTTC.